The clone carrying this T cell receptor beta chain was seen at least ten times. Its antigen is as yet unknown. The data originate from a study of T cells after yellow fever vaccination. TCRdb used MiXCR to reprocess the 5' RACE reads, holding one entry per CDR3 protein. The table shows 300,000 to 350,000 distinct CDR3 sequences, with under 5% occurring only once. This CDR3 region has 12 residues. Deletions cut 6 bases from V and 8 bases from J, with 13 bases between. CDR1 and CDR2 from the germline V gene are MNHEY and SMNVEV (reference sequence). The study, taken as a whole, reports: Clonotype sharing between CD4 and CD8 compartments was small. The bulk population could contribute abundant contaminating clonotypes to FACS-sorted repertoires.

This chain joins TRBV27 and TRBJ1-1; D gene uncertain. This TCR derives from a man between 18 and 35 years old who received the YFV17D yellow fever vaccine. The sequencing here drew on PBMCs, taken 5 days after the yellow fever booster vaccination. For the CDR3, the DNA is TGTGCCAGCAGCTGGGCAAGCGGAGAAGCTTTCTTT. Translation: CASSWASGEAFF.